This TCR beta chain stems from a study of cytomegalovirus exposure and HLA in healthy donors. PCR involved 60 Vbeta and 13 Jbeta primers. Assay used: immunoSEQ multiplex PCR; TCRdb lists only in-frame clones, some missing. The data hold approximately 67,000 clones, with 80% to 90% observed a single time. This CDR3 comprises 12 residues. Germline-derived CDR1 and CDR2 are SQVTM and ANQGSEA. The V gene end was trimmed by 7 bases and the J gene end by 11 bases; junction bases not matched to a gene: 9. As for this clone: What it binds is not known.

Findings and caveats of the study: In a later analysis, around 18,000 TCR beta sequences were associated with HLA alleles at 0.05 false discovery rate.

This TCR derives from a woman younger than 45 in good health and CMV-seropositive. The chain has TRBV29-1 and TRBJ1-1; 11 positions match TRBD1. What was sequenced was PBMCs. CDR3 coding DNA: TGCAGCGCCGGACAGGGGGCGCGGGGGGCTTTCTTT. This encodes CSAGQGARGAFF.